Below, 20 T cell receptor beta chains from the same sample are listed, as sequenced in a study of blood T cell repertoires in COVID-19. This table comes from immunoSEQ multiplex PCR, and its TCRdb copy is limited to in-frame clones, with some not included. In the table there are about 460,000 clones, less than 90% of which are singletons. Sequencing used PBMCs or T cells enriched from blood (not recorded which). All receptors come from a woman aged 55-75 years who had recovered from COVID-19.

The chain couples TRBV2 to TRBJ1-4, with 10 bases aligning to TRBD1. CDR3 length: 18 amino acids. J was trimmed by 3 bases and V by 6 bases; bases with no gene match: 13. Germline values: CDR1 SNHLY, CDR2 FYNNEI. The CDR3 coding sequence is TGTGCCAGCAGAACGACGGGACAGGGGATTTTCTCTAATGAAAAACTGTTTTTT. This sequence encodes CASRTTGQGIFSNEKLFF.

The chain is built from TRBV7-2 and TRBJ2-1; 12 bases are a match to TRBD2. The CDR3 runs 15 residues. Looked up from germline, CDR1 is SGHTA and CDR2 is FQGNSA. With 5 bases clipped from V and 5 bases from J, the junction kept 4 bases outside the gene matches. CDR3 sequence: CASSNWTSGDNEQFF. In DNA form, the CDR3 reads TGTGCCAGCAGCAACTGGACTAGCGGGGACAATGAGCAGTTCTTC.

The rearrangement links TRBV19 to TRBJ1-3; no reliable D call. The germline CDR1 and CDR2 sequences are LNHDA and SQIVND (reference sequence). Trimming took off 4 bases at V and 0 bases at J, with 10 bases between the two ends. This CDR3 is 15 amino acids long. The chain's CDR3 is CASSTTTLSGNTIYF. In DNA, the CDR3 is TGTGCCAGTAGTACTACCACGCTCTCTGGAAACACCATATATTTT.

This clone has just a few counts. This CDR3 is CASSGTAYGYTF. Written as DNA, the CDR3 is TGTGCCAGCAGCGGGACAGCCTATGGCTACACCTTC. This chain connects TRBV25-1 to TRBJ1-2; 7 bases line up with TRBD1. Losses at the gene ends were 6 bases for V and 4 bases for J; bases not matched to a gene: 2. Germline V gene data show CDR1 as MGHDK and CDR2 as SYGVNS. The CDR3 loop spans 12 amino acids.

The chain is built from TRBV19 and TRBJ2-1; 10 bases agree with TRBD2. With V trimmed by 6 bases and J by 8 bases, 10 bases remained unmatched. This CDR3 has 15 amino acids. Per germline, CDR1 LNHDA and CDR2 SQIVND (reference sequence). The CDR3 loop reads CASRLVAGGYYEQFF. CDR3 DNA: TGTGCCAGTAGACTAGTAGCGGGGGGTTATTATGAGCAGTTCTTC. Looking up the rest from reference TRBV19 and TRBJ2-1 gives the full variable domain: DGGITQSPKYLFRKEGQNVTLSCEQNLNHDAMYWYRQDPGQGLRLIYYSQIVNDFQKGDIAEGYSVSREKKESFPLTVTSAQKNPTAFYLCASRLVAGGYYEQFFGPGTRLTVL.

Written as DNA, the CDR3 is TGTGCCAGCAGCCCCTTGGACAGGGCTGGGGCCAACGTCCTGACTTTC. Protein product: CASSPLDRAGANVLTF. The V gene is TRBV16, the J gene TRBJ2-6, with 8 bases lining up with TRBD1. The V segment lost 4 bases and the J segment 2 bases; nucleotides outside the gene matches: 4. The CDR3 contains 16 residues. CDR1 and CDR2 (germline): KGHSY, FQNENV.

The rearrangement joins TRBV3-1 (or the pseudogene TRBV3-2) to TRBJ1-4; 11 bases map to TRBD1. The V gene end was trimmed by 0 bases and the J gene end by 7 bases; junction bases not matched to a gene: 4. This CDR3 has 16 residues. Germline V lookup: CDR1 LGHDT, CDR2 YNNKEL (reference sequence). In nucleotides, the CDR3 is TGTGCCAGCAGCCAAGATACGGGACAGGGGGTTGAAAAACTGTTTTTT. This translates into CASSQDTGQGVEKLFF.

CDR3 nucleotides: TGTGCCAGCAGCTTAGGAGACGAGCAGTACTTC. It is translated as CASSLGDEQYF. J is TRBJ2-7 and V is TRBV11-3; no definite D call. Per germline, CDR1 SGHNT and CDR2 YENEEA. This CDR3 region has 11 residues. Trimming removed 1 base from V and 5 bases from J, with 3 bases in between.

This chain connects TRBV27 to TRBJ2-4; D possibly corresponds to TRBD2 (5 bases). Per germline, CDR1 MNHEY and CDR2 SMNVEV (reference sequence). The CDR3 is made up of 17 amino acids. Deletions cut 0 bases from V and 4 bases from J, with 16 bases between. The CDR3 DNA reads TGTGCCAGCAGTTTATCCGCCTTTCAGAGGGAAAAAAACATTCAGTACTTC. Protein: CASSLSAFQREKNIQYF.

The rearrangement links TRBV6-5 to TRBJ1-2; 7 bases match TRBD1. The CDR3 has 13 residues. Germline V CDR1 and CDR2: MNHEY, SVGAGI. V shed 6 bases, J shed 8 bases, and the junction held 9 bases outside the gene matches. This CDR3 reads CASSRDRAGGYTF. DNA for the CDR3: TGTGCCAGCAGCCGAGACAGGGCAGGGGGCTACACCTTC.

This clone was seen more than once but under ten times. This sequence joins TRBV4-2 and TRBJ2-1, with D uncertain. This CDR3 is 14 amino acids long. Germline V gives CDR1 LGHNA, CDR2 YNFKEQ. V gave up 4 bases and J gave up 4 bases, with 11 bases separating them. CDR3: CASSPQREYNEQFF. In nucleotides, the CDR3 is TGTGCCAGCAGCCCCCAGCGAGAATACAATGAGCAGTTCTTC.

The chain has TRBV6-5 and TRBJ2-5; D perhaps matches TRBD1 (6 bases). This CDR3 spans 15 amino acids. Germline V gene sequence: CDR1 MNHEY, CDR2 SVGAGI. The V end lost 8 bases, the J end lost 4 bases, and 20 bases lay between the germline ends. CDR3 residues: CASGWGPASGETQYF. The CDR3 nucleotides are TGTGCCAGCGGGTGGGGGCCAGCTTCGGGAGAGACCCAGTACTTC.

This clone was seen just once. This rearrangement joins TRBV27 to TRBJ1-2; TRBD1 might be the D (6 bases). CDR3 size: 13 residues. The V gene's germline CDR1 is MNHEY and CDR2 SMNVEV (reference sequence). Trimming removed 5 bases from V and 4 bases from J, with 11 bases in between. CDR3 loop: CASSPRDIYGYTF. DNA of the CDR3: TGTGCCAGCAGTCCTCGGGACATCTATGGCTACACCTTC.

V and J are TRBV14 and TRBJ1-1; 9 nucleotides align to TRBD1. CDR1 and CDR2 (germline): SGHDN, FVKESK. CDR3 length: 14 amino acids. V lost 1 base, J lost 5 bases, and 2 bases stayed unmatched. The CDR3 here is CASSQGDRVTEAFF. DNA for the CDR3: TGTGCCAGCAGCCAAGGGGACAGGGTAACTGAAGCTTTCTTT.

V is TRBV18 and J is TRBJ1-5; D unclear. The CDR3 length is 14 residues. Germline assignment: CDR1 KGHSH and CDR2 LQKENI. The V and J ends lost 5 bases and 2 bases respectively, with 10 bases between them. The CDR3 sequence: CASSSTQGNQPQHF. DNA for the CDR3: TGTGCCAGCTCATCGACCCAGGGCAATCAGCCCCAGCATTTT.

This rearrangement joins TRBV28 to TRBJ1-3; D is possibly TRBD1 (6 bases). The CDR3 sequence is 14 residues long. The germline V gene encodes CDR1 MDHEN and CDR2 SYDVKM. V was pared by 8 bases and J by 7 bases, with 18 bases between. The CDR3 region is CASGAGGIRNTIYF. As DNA, the CDR3 is TGTGCCAGCGGGGCTGGGGGCATTCGGAACACCATATATTTT. The variable domain in full, completed from reference TRBV28 and TRBJ1-3, reads DVKVTQSSRYLVKRTGEKVFLECVQDMDHENMFWYRQDPGLGLRLIYFSYDVKMKEKGDIPEGYSVSREKKERFSLILESASTNQTSMYLCASGAGGIRNTIYFGEGSWLTVV.

This rearrangement joins TRBV29-1 to TRBJ1-3; 8 positions agree with TRBD1. V gave up 7 bases and J gave up 4 bases; unmatched junction bases: 6. Germline-derived CDR1 and CDR2 are SQVTM and ANQGSEA. CDR3 size: 13 residues. The CDR3 bases are TGCAGCGCCGGACAGGGATCGGGAAACACCATATATTTT. This gives the protein CSAGQGSGNTIYF.

This clone was detected only once. The gene calls are TRBV18 and TRBJ2-1; D gene ambiguous. Trimming shortened V by 2 bases and J by 0 bases, and 8 bases separated the two germline ends. This CDR3 comprises 15 residues. CDR1 and CDR2 from the germline V gene are KGHSH and LQKENI. CDR3 sequence reads: CASSPGPPSYNEQFF. In nucleotides, the CDR3 is TGTGCCAGCTCACCAGGGCCCCCCTCCTACAATGAGCAGTTCTTC.

The chain employs TRBV10-3 and TRBJ2-2; D remains unclear. This CDR3 is built from 12 residues. Trimming pared 7 bases from V and 5 bases from J, leaving 8 bases between. Germline loops: CDR1 ENHRY, CDR2 SYGVKD. CDR3 sequence reads: CAITRTTGELFF. The CDR3, as DNA: TGTGCCATCACAAGAACAACCGGGGAGCTGTTTTTT.

This chain connects TRBV27 to TRBJ1-6, with TRBD1 as a possible D gene (5 bases). V gave up 3 bases and J gave up 7 bases, with 13 bases separating them. Germline-derived CDR1 and CDR2 are MNHEY and SMNVEV (reference sequence). The CDR3 length is 15 residues. CDR3 coding DNA: TGTGCCAGCAGTTTTGGGTGGGGGGACAATTCACCCCTCCACTTT. Protein: CASSFGWGDNSPLHF.